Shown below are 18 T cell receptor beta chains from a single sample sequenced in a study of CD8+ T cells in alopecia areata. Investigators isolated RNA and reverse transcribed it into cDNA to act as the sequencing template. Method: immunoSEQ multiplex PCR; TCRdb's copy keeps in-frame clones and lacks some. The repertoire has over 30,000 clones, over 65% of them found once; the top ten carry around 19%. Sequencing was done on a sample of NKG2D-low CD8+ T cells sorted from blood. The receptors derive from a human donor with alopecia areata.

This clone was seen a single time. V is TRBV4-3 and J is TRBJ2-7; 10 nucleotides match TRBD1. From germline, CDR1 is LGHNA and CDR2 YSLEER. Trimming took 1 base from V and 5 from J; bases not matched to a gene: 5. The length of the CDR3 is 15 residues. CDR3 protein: CASSQGDRGFNEQYF. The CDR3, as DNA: TGCGCCAGCAGCCAAGGGGACAGGGGTTTCAACGAGCAGTACTTC.

CDR3 residues: CSVRLAGYDEQFF. In DNA form, the CDR3 reads TGCAGCGTGCGACTAGCGGGATACGATGAGCAGTTCTTC. The rearrangement joins TRBV29-1 to TRBJ2-1, with 11 nucleotides matching TRBD2. The germline CDR1 and CDR2 sequences are SQVTM and ANQGSEA. The V and J ends lost 6 bases and 8 bases, in that order; junction bases with no gene match: 6. This CDR3 contains 13 residues.

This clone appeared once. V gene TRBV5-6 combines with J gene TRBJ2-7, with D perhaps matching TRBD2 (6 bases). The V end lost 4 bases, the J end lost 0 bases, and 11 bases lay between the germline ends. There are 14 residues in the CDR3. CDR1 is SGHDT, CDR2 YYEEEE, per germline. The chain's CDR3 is CASSLSGSSYEQYF. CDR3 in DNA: TGTGCCAGCAGCCTTAGCGGAAGCTCCTACGAGCAGTACTTC.

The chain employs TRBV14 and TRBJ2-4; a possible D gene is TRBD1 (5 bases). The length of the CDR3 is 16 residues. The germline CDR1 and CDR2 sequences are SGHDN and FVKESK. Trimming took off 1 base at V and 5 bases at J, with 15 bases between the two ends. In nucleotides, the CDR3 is TGTGCCAGCAGCCAAGGTTCAGGGTCCTGGGAAAACATTCAGTACTTC. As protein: CASSQGSGSWENIQYF.

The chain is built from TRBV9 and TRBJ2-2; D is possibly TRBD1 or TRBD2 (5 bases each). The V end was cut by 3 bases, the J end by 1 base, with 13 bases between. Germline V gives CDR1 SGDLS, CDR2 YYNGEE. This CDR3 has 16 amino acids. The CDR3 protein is CASSANRDGNTGELFF. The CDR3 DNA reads TGTGCCAGCAGCGCTAATCGGGACGGGAACACCGGGGAGCTGTTTTTT.

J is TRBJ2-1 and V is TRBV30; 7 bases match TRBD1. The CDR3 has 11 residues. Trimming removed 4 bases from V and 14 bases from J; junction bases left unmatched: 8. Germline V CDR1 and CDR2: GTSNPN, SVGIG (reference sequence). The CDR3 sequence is CAWITGEREFF. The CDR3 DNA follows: TGTGCCTGGATTACAGGGGAAAGGGAGTTCTTC.

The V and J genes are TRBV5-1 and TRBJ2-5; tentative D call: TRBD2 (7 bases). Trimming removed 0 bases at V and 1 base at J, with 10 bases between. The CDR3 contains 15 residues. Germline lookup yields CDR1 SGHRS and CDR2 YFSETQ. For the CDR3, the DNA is TGCGCCAGCAGCTTGGAGGGGGGGACCCAAGAGACCCAGTACTTC. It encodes CASSLEGGTQETQYF.

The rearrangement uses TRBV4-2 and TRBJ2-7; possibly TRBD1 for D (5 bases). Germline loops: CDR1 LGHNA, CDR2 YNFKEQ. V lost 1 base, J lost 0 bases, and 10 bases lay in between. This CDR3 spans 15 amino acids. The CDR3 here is CASSQVVRGSYEQYF. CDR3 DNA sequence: TGTGCCAGCAGCCAAGTGGTAAGGGGCTCCTACGAGCAGTACTTC.

CDR3 loop: CASSLQGWNNQPQHF. DNA of the CDR3: TGTGCCAGCAGTTTGCAGGGATGGAACAATCAGCCCCAGCATTTT. The chain carries TRBV28 and TRBJ1-5, with a possible D match to TRBD1 (5 bases). Germline lookup yields CDR1 MDHEN and CDR2 SYDVKM. The CDR3 has 15 amino acids. Between the trimmed V and J ends, which lost 3 bases and 3 bases, there was a span of 12 bases.

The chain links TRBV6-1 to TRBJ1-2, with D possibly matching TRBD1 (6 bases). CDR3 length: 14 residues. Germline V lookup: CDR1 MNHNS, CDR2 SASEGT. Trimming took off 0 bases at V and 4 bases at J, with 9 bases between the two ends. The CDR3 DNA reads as TGTGCCAGCAGTGAAGCCGGGACAAGCTATGGCTACACCTTC. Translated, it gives CASSEAGTSYGYTF.

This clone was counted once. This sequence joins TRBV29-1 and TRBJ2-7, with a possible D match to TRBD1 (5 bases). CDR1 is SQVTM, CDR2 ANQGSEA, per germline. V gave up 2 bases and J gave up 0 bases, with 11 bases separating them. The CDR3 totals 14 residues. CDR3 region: CSVETGESSYEQYF. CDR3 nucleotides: TGCAGCGTTGAAACAGGAGAAAGCTCCTACGAGCAGTACTTC.

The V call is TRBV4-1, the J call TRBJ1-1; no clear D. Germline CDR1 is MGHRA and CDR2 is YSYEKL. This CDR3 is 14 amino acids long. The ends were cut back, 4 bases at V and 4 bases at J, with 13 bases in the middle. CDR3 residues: CASSPPRGSTEAFF. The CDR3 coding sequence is TGCGCCAGCAGCCCCCCGCGTGGGAGCACTGAAGCTTTCTTT.

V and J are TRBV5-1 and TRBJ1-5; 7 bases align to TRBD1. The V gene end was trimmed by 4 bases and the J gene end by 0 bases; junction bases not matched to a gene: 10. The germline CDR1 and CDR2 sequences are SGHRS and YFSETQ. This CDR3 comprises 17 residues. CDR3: CASSVRDSTFSNQPQHF. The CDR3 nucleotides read TGCGCCAGCAGCGTCCGGGACAGTACATTTAGCAATCAGCCCCAGCATTTT.

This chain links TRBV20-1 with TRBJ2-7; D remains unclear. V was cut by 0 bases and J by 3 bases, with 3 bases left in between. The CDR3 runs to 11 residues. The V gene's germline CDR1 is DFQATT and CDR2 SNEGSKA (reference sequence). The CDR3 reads CSARDYYEQYF. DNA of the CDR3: TGCAGTGCTAGAGACTACTACGAGCAGTACTTC.

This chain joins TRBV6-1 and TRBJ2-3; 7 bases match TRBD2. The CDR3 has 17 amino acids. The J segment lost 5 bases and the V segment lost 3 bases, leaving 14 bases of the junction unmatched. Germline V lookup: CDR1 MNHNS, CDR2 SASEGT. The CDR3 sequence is CASSEPPGGGSLDTQYF. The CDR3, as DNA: TGTGCCAGCAGTGAGCCTCCCGGCGGGGGAAGCCTAGATACGCAGTATTTT.

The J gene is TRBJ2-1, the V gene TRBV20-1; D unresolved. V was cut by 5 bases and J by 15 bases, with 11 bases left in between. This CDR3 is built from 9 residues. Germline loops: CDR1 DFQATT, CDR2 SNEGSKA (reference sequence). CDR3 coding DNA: TGCAGTGCTGGGTGGCTAGGGTTCTTC. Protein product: CSAGWLGFF.

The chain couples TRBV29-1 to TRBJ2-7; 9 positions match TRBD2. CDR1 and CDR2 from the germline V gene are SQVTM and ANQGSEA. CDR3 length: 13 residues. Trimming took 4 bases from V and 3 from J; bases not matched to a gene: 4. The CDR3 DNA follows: TGCAGCGTTGGAGCTAGCGGGATCTACGAGCAGTACTTC. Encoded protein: CSVGASGIYEQYF.

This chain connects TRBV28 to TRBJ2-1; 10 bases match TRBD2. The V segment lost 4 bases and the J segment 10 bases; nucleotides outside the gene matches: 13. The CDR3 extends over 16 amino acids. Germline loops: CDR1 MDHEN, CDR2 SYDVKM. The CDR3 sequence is CASSWASGRALLEQFF. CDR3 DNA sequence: TGTGCCAGCAGTTGGGCAAGCGGGAGGGCCCTCTTGGAGCAGTTCTTC.